This passage covers 13 T cell receptor beta chains from one sample sequenced in a study of OX40 agonist ivuxolimab in advanced cancers. Generated by immunoSEQ multiplex PCR, the TCRdb table keeps only in-frame clones and is missing some. The data show about 79,000 clones, less than 95% seen once. The sequences come from CD4+ or CD8+ T cells sorted from blood, collected in a trial of the OX40 agonist ivuxolimab. The receptors stem from an adult with an advanced solid tumor such as melanoma, head and neck, liver or kidney cancer.

The chain is built from TRBV27 and TRBJ1-5; 11 bases map to TRBD1. CDR1 and CDR2 from the germline V gene are MNHEY and SMNVEV (reference sequence). The V and J ends lost 3 bases and 7 bases, in that order; junction bases with no gene match: 2. The CDR3 contains 14 residues. CDR3 in amino acids: CASSFGTGGQPQHF. The DNA of the CDR3 is TGTGCCAGCAGTTTCGGGACAGGGGGACAGCCCCAGCATTTT.

The chain employs TRBV5-1 and TRBJ1-5; D may be TRBD1 (6 bases). CDR3 length: 14 residues. Trimming removed 0 bases at V and 6 bases at J, with 10 bases between. CDR1 and CDR2 (germline): SGHRS, YFSETQ. DNA of the CDR3: TGCGCCAGCAGCTTGGAAGGGGGGATTCAGCCCCAGCATTTT. Translating it yields CASSLEGGIQPQHF.

The J gene is TRBJ2-1, the V gene TRBV9, with TRBD2 identical over 8 bases. The V and J ends lost 4 bases and 4 bases, in that order; junction bases with no gene match: 10. The germline V gene encodes CDR1 SGDLS and CDR2 YYNGEE. The CDR3 length is 16 residues. The CDR3 spells CASSPTPSGSYNEQFF. The CDR3 DNA follows: TGTGCCAGCAGCCCCACCCCCAGCGGGAGTTACAATGAGCAGTTCTTC.

The chain links TRBV7-8 to TRBJ2-3; D possibly corresponds to TRBD2 (6 bases). V was cut by 5 bases and J by 5 bases, with 8 bases left in between. The CDR3 loop spans 12 amino acids. CDR1 is SGHVS and CDR2 is FQNEAQ in the germline V gene. CDR3 bases: TGTGCCAGCAGCGGAGGGGTAGATACGCAGTATTTT. Its translation: CASSGGVDTQYF. The full variable domain, rest sourced from reference TRBV7-8 and TRBJ2-3, is GAGVSQSPRYKVAKRGQDVALRCDPISGHVSLFWYQQALGQGPEFLTYFQNEAQLDKSGLPSDRFFAERPEGSVSTLKIQRTQQEDSAVYLCASSGGVDTQYFGPGTRLTVL.

The J gene is TRBJ2-1, the V gene TRBV6-1; TRBD1 aligns across 8 bases. Losses at the gene ends were 7 bases for V and 4 bases for J; bases not matched to a gene: 6. This CDR3 is 14 amino acids long. Germline CDR1 reads MNHNS; CDR2 reads SASEGT. The CDR3 DNA sequence: TGTGCCAGCACCTTGACAGGGGAATACAATGAGCAGTTCTTC. Amino acids: CASTLTGEYNEQFF.

The rearrangement links TRBV4-1 to TRBJ1-5, with D hard to call. This CDR3 contains 14 residues. Per the germline V gene, CDR1 is MGHRA and CDR2 is YSYEKL. Deletions cut 1 base from V and 4 bases from J, with 8 bases between. The CDR3 DNA sequence: TGCGCCAGCAGCCAAGTGAGAGGAAATCAGCCCCAGCATTTT. Translation gives CASSQVRGNQPQHF.

The chain combines TRBV28 with TRBJ2-5; TRBD2 matches 12 bases. The J call may be mistaken, given a closer DNA end match to TRBJ2-7. This CDR3 is 17 amino acids long. Germline-derived CDR1 and CDR2 are MDHEN and SYDVKM. The CDR3 nucleotides read TGTGCCAGCAGTTTGGTGACTAGCGGGGGACGGGCGTCCGAGCAGTACTTC. Translating gives CASSLVTSGGRASEQYF.

The chain uses TRBV27 and TRBJ2-7; the match to TRBD2 covers 8 bases. J was trimmed by 3 bases and V by 5 bases; bases with no gene match: 6. The CDR3 length is 14 residues. In germline, CDR1 is MNHEY, CDR2 SMNVEV (reference sequence). The chain's CDR3 is CASSQSGGLYEQYF. CDR3 nucleotides: TGTGCCAGCAGTCAATCGGGGGGGCTCTACGAGCAGTACTTC.

DNA for the CDR3: TGTGCCAGCAACTGGGCCCTCGGGCCCTACGAGCAGTACTTC. Translating it yields CASNWALGPYEQYF. The chain links TRBV6-1 to TRBJ2-7; D ambiguous. The CDR3 runs to 14 residues. In germline, CDR1 is MNHNS, CDR2 SASEGT. Between the trimmed V and J ends, which lost 7 bases and 2 bases, there was a span of 15 bases.

The chain employs TRBV7-7 and TRBJ2-1; D gene uncertain. The CDR3 runs to 13 residues. V lost 4 bases to trimming and J lost 8 bases, with 12 bases between them. Germline lookup yields CDR1 SSHAT and CDR2 FNYEAQ (reference sequence). This CDR3 reads CASSSRPGYEQFF. CDR3 bases: TGTGCCAGCAGCTCCCGACCCGGGTATGAGCAGTTCTTC.

The rearrangement joins TRBV27 to TRBJ2-5; D is unresolved. The last part of the DNA fits TRBJ2-7 better; the J call may be wrong. This CDR3 has 11 residues. Germline-derived CDR1 and CDR2 are MNHEY and SMNVEV (reference sequence). CDR3 nucleotide sequence: TGTGCCAGCAGTTTCGTCTACGAGCAGTACTTC. Translation gives CASSFVYEQYF.

The V gene is TRBV9, the J gene TRBJ1-2; the match to TRBD1 covers 9 bases. With V trimmed by 3 bases and J by 2 bases, 5 bases remained unmatched. There are 15 residues in the CDR3. Germline V gene data show CDR1 as SGDLS and CDR2 as YYNGEE. CDR3 sequence: CASSARTGVNYGYTF. CDR3 nucleotides: TGTGCCAGCAGCGCTCGGACAGGGGTCAACTATGGCTACACCTTC.

V and J are TRBV2 and TRBJ2-3; D is perhaps TRBD2 (5 bases). Germline CDR1 is SNHLY and CDR2 is FYNNEI. The CDR3 is 14 amino acids. Trimming took 3 bases from V and 5 from J, leaving 12 bases between them. CDR3 protein: CASSDPGIVDTQYF. CDR3 in DNA: TGTGCCAGCAGTGATCCGGGGATTGTAGATACGCAGTATTTT. Full variable domain (missing parts from reference TRBV2 and TRBJ2-3): EPEVTQTPSHQVTQMGQEVILRCVPISNHLYFYWYRQILGQKVEFLVSFYNNEISEKSEIFDDQFSVERPDGSNFTLKIRSTKLEDSAMYFCASSDPGIVDTQYFGPGTRLTVL.